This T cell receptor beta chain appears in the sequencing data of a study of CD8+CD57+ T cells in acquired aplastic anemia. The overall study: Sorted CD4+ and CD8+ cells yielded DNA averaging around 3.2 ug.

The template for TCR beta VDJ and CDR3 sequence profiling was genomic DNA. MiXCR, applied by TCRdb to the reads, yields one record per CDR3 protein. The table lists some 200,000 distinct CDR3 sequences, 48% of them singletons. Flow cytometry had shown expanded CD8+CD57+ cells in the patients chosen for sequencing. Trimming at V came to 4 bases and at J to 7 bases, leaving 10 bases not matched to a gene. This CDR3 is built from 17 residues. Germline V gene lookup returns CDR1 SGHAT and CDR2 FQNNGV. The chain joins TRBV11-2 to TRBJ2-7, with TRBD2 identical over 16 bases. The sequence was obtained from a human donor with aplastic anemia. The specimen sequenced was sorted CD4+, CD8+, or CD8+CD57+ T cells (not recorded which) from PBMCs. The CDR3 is CASSWPGLAGGLGEQYF. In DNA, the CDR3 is TGTGCCAGCAGCTGGCCGGGACTAGCGGGGGGGCTGGGGGAGCAGTACTTC.